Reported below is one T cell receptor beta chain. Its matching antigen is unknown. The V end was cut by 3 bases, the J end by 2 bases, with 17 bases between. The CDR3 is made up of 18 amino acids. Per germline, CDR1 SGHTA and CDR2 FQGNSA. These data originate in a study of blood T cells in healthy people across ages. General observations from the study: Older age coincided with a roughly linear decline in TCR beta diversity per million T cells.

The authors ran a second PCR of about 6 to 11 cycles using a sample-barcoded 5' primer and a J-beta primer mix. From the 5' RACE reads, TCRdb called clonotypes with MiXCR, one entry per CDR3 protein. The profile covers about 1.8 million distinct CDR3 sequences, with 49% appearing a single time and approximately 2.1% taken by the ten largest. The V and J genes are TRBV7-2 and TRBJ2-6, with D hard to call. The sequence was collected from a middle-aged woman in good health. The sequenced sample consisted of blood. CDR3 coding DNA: TGTGCCAGCAGCTTGCAGTCCCACTTGAGCACTGGGGCCAACGTCCTGACTTTC. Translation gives CASSLQSHLSTGANVLTF.